This T cell receptor (beta chain) was recorded in a study of shared clonotypes between healthy human individuals. General study results and limits: Generation probabilities were higher for clonotypes shared across all four sorted-subset donors than for unshared ones.

TCRdb's copy holds only in-frame clones and misses some; the assay was immunoSEQ multiplex PCR. This sample yields approximately 810,000 clones, of which around 92% are seen a single time; 24% belongs to the top ten. Trimming cost V 8 bases and J 4 bases; bases outside gene matches: 4. CDR3 length: 12 amino acids. Germline CDR1 LGHNA, CDR2 YSLEER. Remarks on this clone: As yet, its antigen is unknown.

Positive CCR7 selection of CD45RO-negative cells yielded the naive CD8 cells, and terminally differentiated effector memory CD45RA+ cells were excluded. The V call is TRBV4-3, the J call TRBJ1-2; 7 positions agree with TRBD1. What was sequenced was naive CD8+ T cells sorted from blood. This sequence was found in a man younger than 45 in good health. The CDR3 loop reads CASRRTGYGYTF. As DNA, the CDR3 is TGCGCCAGCCGGAGGACAGGCTATGGCTACACCTTC.